This T cell receptor beta chain is drawn from a study of blood T cells in healthy people across ages. A second PCR, run for roughly 7 to 12 cycles, used a sample-barcoded 5' primer plus a J-beta primer mix. One entry per CDR3 protein results from TCRdb running MiXCR on the 5' RACE reads. The table lists about 1.5 million distinct CDR3 sequences, approximately 42% of them singletons. There are 13 residues in the CDR3. Germline CDR1 reads SGHDT; CDR2 reads YYEEEE. V lost 4 bases and J 5 bases, leaving 10 bases between the germline ends. Material: blood. V is TRBV5-6 and J is TRBJ1-5, with D perhaps matching TRBD1 (6 bases). The TCR comes from a woman aged 18-30 years in good health. The CDR3 loop reads CASSGAGDQPQHF. The DNA for the CDR3 is TGTGCCAGCAGCGGGGCAGGGGATCAGCCCCAGCATTTT.